Shown below are 28 T cell receptor beta chains from a single sample sequenced in a study of blood T cell repertoires in COVID-19. Clones were read by immunoSEQ multiplex PCR, and TCRdb kept only the in-frame ones, dropping some. The sample carries some 160,000 clones, around 83% recorded once. The sample taken for sequencing was peripheral blood. The receptors were sampled from a woman in her sixties or seventies who had recovered from COVID-19.

The V call is TRBV4-1, the J call TRBJ1-2; D gene ambiguous. The CDR3 consists of 15 residues. The V gene's germline CDR1 is MGHRA and CDR2 YSYEKL. Trimming left V 0 bases short and J 2 bases short, with 10 bases between. The CDR3 coding sequence is TGCGCCAGCAGCCAAGATCAGACGGGAAACTATGGCTACACCTTC. It translates to CASSQDQTGNYGYTF.

The chain is built from TRBV5-1 and TRBJ2-7; 9 nucleotides align to TRBD2. CDR1 and CDR2 (germline): SGHRS, YFSETQ. The CDR3 consists of 16 residues. The V and J ends lost 0 bases and 2 bases, in that order; junction bases with no gene match: 6. The CDR3 reads CASSLGGSGSPYEQYF. CDR3 DNA sequence: TGCGCCAGCAGCTTGGGGGGTAGCGGGAGTCCCTACGAGCAGTACTTC.

The V gene is TRBV19, the J gene TRBJ1-2, with 8 bases fitting TRBD1. After removal of 3 bases from V and 6 bases from J, the junction contained 0 bases not matched to a gene. The CDR3 is made up of 12 amino acids. Germline V CDR1 and CDR2: LNHDA, SQIVND (reference sequence). DNA of the CDR3: TGTGCCAGTAGTATGACAGGGGATGGCTACACCTTC. Amino acids: CASSMTGDGYTF.

This CDR3 is CASSLAWAGGMNTEAFF. In DNA, the CDR3 is TGTGCCAGCAGCTTGGCCTGGGCTGGAGGGATGAACACTGAAGCTTTCTTT. The rearrangement links TRBV5-4 to TRBJ1-1, with unresolved D. CDR1 SGHNT and CDR2 YYREEE come from the germline V gene (reference sequence). The CDR3 covers 17 residues. The V end lost 0 bases, the J end lost 0 bases, and 15 bases lay between the germline ends.

The rearrangement uses TRBV7-8 and TRBJ1-5; tentatively, D is TRBD1 (6 bases). The CDR3 is made up of 15 amino acids. CDR1 is SGHVS, CDR2 FQNEAQ, per germline. Trimming took off 5 bases at V and 0 bases at J, with 11 bases between the two ends. The CDR3 protein is CASSQGHTSNQPQHF. For the CDR3, the DNA is TGTGCCAGCAGCCAGGGACACACTAGCAATCAGCCCCAGCATTTT.

This clone was detected only a few times. V usage is TRBV3-1 (or the pseudogene TRBV3-2) and J usage is TRBJ1-2, with TRBD1 as a possible D gene (6 bases). There are 16 residues in the CDR3. The germline gives CDR1 LGHDT, CDR2 YNNKEL (reference sequence). V was cut by 4 bases and J by 0 bases, with 15 bases left in between. The CDR3 DNA is TGTGCCAGCAGCCTTCAACAGGGCTTAGCTAACTATGGCTACACCTTC. It is translated as CASSLQQGLANYGYTF.

This sequence joins TRBV13 and TRBJ2-1; 14 bases agree with TRBD2. V shed 5 bases and J 4 bases; nucleotides not matched to a gene: 19. CDR3 length equals 21 residues. Germline lookup yields CDR1 PRHDT and CDR2 FYEKMQ (reference sequence). The CDR3, as DNA: TGTGCCAGCAGCCCCCCGCTCCCGGGACTAGCGGGGGAACCGGGGTACAATGAGCAGTTCTTC. Its translation is CASSPPLPGLAGEPGYNEQFF.

The rearrangement uses TRBV4-3 and TRBJ2-5; TRBD2 matches at 8 bases. There are 15 residues in the CDR3. The germline CDR1 and CDR2 sequences are LGHNA and YSLEER. J was trimmed by 4 bases and V by 4 bases; bases with no gene match: 8. The CDR3, as DNA: TGCGCCAGCAGCCCGCAGGGACTAGGGGGAGAGACCCAGTACTTC. Translation: CASSPQGLGGETQYF.

This chain joins TRBV3-1 (or the pseudogene TRBV3-2) and TRBJ2-1, with 8 bases matching TRBD1. The CDR3 sequence is 13 residues long. V lost 0 bases and J lost 15; bases outside the gene matches: 7. Per the germline V gene, CDR1 is LGHDT and CDR2 is YNNKEL (reference sequence). CDR3 nucleotide sequence: TGTGCCAGCAGCCAAGACAGACAGGGGCGCTTGTTCTTC. This gives the protein CASSQDRQGRLFF.

The chain joins TRBV7-9 to TRBJ2-3, with D unclear. There are 13 residues in the CDR3. Germline values: CDR1 SEHNR, CDR2 FQNEAQ (reference sequence). V was shortened by 5 bases and J by 0 bases, with 6 bases between the two germline ends. The chain's CDR3 is CASSPPSTDTQYF. The CDR3 DNA is TGTGCCAGCAGCCCCCCGAGCACAGATACGCAGTATTTT. Complete variable domain (other parts from reference TRBV7-9 and TRBJ2-3): DTGVSQNPRHKITKRGQNVTFRCDPISEHNRLYWYRQTLGQGPEFLTYFQNEAQLEKSRLLSDRFSAERPKGSFSTLEIQRTEQGDSAMYLCASSPPSTDTQYFGPGTRLTVL.

The chain employs TRBV4-1 and TRBJ1-5; D unresolved. Germline CDR1 is MGHRA and CDR2 is YSYEKL. This CDR3 has 15 residues. Trimming took 0 bases from V and 6 from J, leaving 12 bases between them. As DNA, the CDR3 is TGCGCCAGCAGCCAAGAACCCATCGGAGTTCAGCCCCAGCATTTT. This translates into CASSQEPIGVQPQHF.

The rearrangement links TRBV24-1 to TRBJ1-5; possibly TRBD1 for D (5 bases). CDR1 is KGHDR, CDR2 SFDVKD, per germline. The V end lost 7 bases, the J end lost 5 bases, and 17 bases lay between the germline ends. CDR3 length equals 15 residues. The CDR3 nucleotides are TGTGCCACCAGCCCGGGACGCGGGGCCCATCAGCCCCAGCATTTT. Protein: CATSPGRGAHQPQHF.

This chain links TRBV2 with TRBJ1-2, with 7 positions matching TRBD1. Trimming took 7 bases from V and 8 from J; bases not matched to a gene: 7. The CDR3 has 12 amino acids. Germline CDR1 is SNHLY and CDR2 is FYNNEI. The CDR3 spells CASTPTGRGYTF. DNA for the CDR3: TGTGCCAGCACCCCGACAGGGAGAGGCTACACCTTC.

J is TRBJ1-1 and V is TRBV7-3; D gene ambiguous. In germline, CDR1 is SGHTA, CDR2 FQGTGA. V lost 2 bases and J 0 bases, leaving 4 bases between the germline ends. The CDR3 is 13 amino acids. The CDR3 DNA is TGTGCCAGCAGCTTACACATGAACACTGAAGCTTTCTTT. Residues: CASSLHMNTEAFF.

This CDR3 reads CASSLRDRGPVGEKLFF. As DNA, the CDR3 is TGCGCCAGCAGCTTGCGCGACAGGGGGCCGGTCGGCGAAAAACTGTTTTTT. The rearrangement uses TRBV5-1 and TRBJ1-4, with 10 bases that match TRBD1. CDR1 SGHRS and CDR2 YFSETQ come from the germline V gene. This CDR3 has 17 residues. Losses at the gene ends were 1 base for V and 8 bases for J; bases not matched to a gene: 11.

V usage is TRBV6-5 and J usage is TRBJ1-2, with D possibly TRBD1 on 5 matching bases. With 7 bases removed from V and 5 bases from J, the gap between germline ends came to 20 bases. The CDR3 is made up of 15 amino acids. Germline V gives CDR1 MNHEY, CDR2 SVGAGI. The CDR3 reads CASKPSPGIGYGYTF. CDR3 sequence (DNA): TGTGCCAGCAAGCCCTCTCCAGGGATCGGGTATGGCTACACCTTC.

The rearrangement joins TRBV7-8 to TRBJ2-1; D is perhaps TRBD2 (6 bases). V lost 1 base, J lost 15 bases, and 16 bases lay in between. Germline CDR1 SGHVS, CDR2 FQNEAQ. The CDR3 contains 13 residues. The CDR3 sequence is CASSLGEADPWFF. In DNA form, the CDR3 reads TGTGCCAGCAGCTTAGGGGAGGCGGACCCGTGGTTCTTC.

The CDR3 coding sequence is TGTGCCAGCAGTTTAGGGGCCCCCCAGCATTTT. It yields the protein CASSLGAPQHF. This chain connects TRBV12-3 or TRBV12-4 to TRBJ1-5; D not certain. Deletions cut 1 base from V and 10 bases from J, with 5 bases between. CDR3 length: 11 amino acids.

This clone occurred once. The J gene is TRBJ1-2, the V gene TRBV4-1, with D possibly matching TRBD1 (5 bases). Trimming removed 3 bases from V and 8 bases from J, with 16 bases in between. The CDR3 is 14 residues long. Germline CDR1 is MGHRA and CDR2 is YSYEKL. The CDR3 DNA reads TGCGCCAGCAGCCACCCCCCCCCAGGGTTCGGCTACACCTTC. Its protein product is CASSHPPPGFGYTF.

The J gene is TRBJ2-2, the V gene TRBV9; D uncertain. Per the germline V gene, CDR1 is SGDLS and CDR2 is YYNGEE. The germline V and J ends were trimmed by 6 bases and 0 bases, with 9 bases remaining between them. This CDR3 is 14 amino acids long. CDR3 sequence: CASTNSANTGELFF. DNA of the CDR3: TGTGCCAGCACCAACAGTGCGAACACCGGGGAGCTGTTTTTT.

This clone was recorded once. The chain has TRBV2 and TRBJ1-5, with 9 nucleotides matching TRBD1. In germline, CDR1 is SNHLY, CDR2 FYNNEI. The CDR3 has 13 residues. V shed 9 bases, J shed 5 bases, and the junction held 5 bases outside the gene matches. CDR3 sequence reads: CASQRQGDQPQHF. As DNA, the CDR3 is TGTGCCAGTCAACGACAGGGGGATCAGCCCCAGCATTTT.

The chain is built from TRBV30 and TRBJ1-6; perhaps TRBD1 as D (6 bases). Per germline, CDR1 GTSNPN and CDR2 SVGIG (reference sequence). This CDR3 contains 16 residues. Trimming took off 1 base at V and 10 bases at J, with 20 bases between the two ends. CDR3 loop: CAWSALQGYGGSPLHF. CDR3 nucleotides: TGTGCCTGGAGTGCCCTCCAGGGGTATGGAGGATCACCCCTCCACTTT. Supplemented by reference TRBV30 and TRBJ1-6, the full variable domain reads SQTIHQWPATLVQPVGSPLSLECTVEGTSNPNLYWYRQAAGRGLQLLFYSVGIGQISSEVPQNLSASRPQDRQFILSSKKLLLSDSGFYLCAWSALQGYGGSPLHFGNGTRLTVT.

In this sample, this clone turned up once. This chain connects TRBV9 to TRBJ1-6, with 8 positions matching TRBD1. The V and J ends lost 0 bases and 8 bases, in that order; junction bases with no gene match: 4. Germline V lookup: CDR1 SGDLS, CDR2 YYNGEE. The CDR3 totals 15 residues. CDR3 loop: CASSVDGRGHSPLHF. CDR3 DNA sequence: TGTGCCAGCAGCGTAGACGGCAGGGGGCATTCACCCCTCCACTTT.

This chain uses TRBV6-5 with TRBJ1-1, with a tentative D call TRBD1 (5 bases). CDR1 and CDR2 (germline): MNHEY, SVGAGI. There are 14 residues in the CDR3. The V end lost 7 bases, the J end lost 3 bases, and 15 bases lay between the germline ends. The CDR3 nucleotides read TGTGCCAGCAAACAAGACGGGGGATACACTGAAGCTTTCTTT. Translation gives CASKQDGGYTEAFF.

J is TRBJ2-7 and V is TRBV4-1; D unclear. Germline V gives CDR1 MGHRA, CDR2 YSYEKL. V was shortened by 2 bases and J by 3 bases, with 11 bases between the two germline ends. This CDR3 comprises 14 residues. CDR3 residues: CASSQRRLGYEQYF. The CDR3 nucleotides read TGCGCCAGCAGCCAACGCCGACTCGGCTACGAGCAGTACTTC.

V gene TRBV27 combines with J gene TRBJ2-7; TRBD2 matches at 15 bases. The junction had 6 bases not matched to a gene; V was cut back by 6 bases and J by 3 bases. The CDR3 contains 16 residues. Germline V gives CDR1 MNHEY, CDR2 SMNVEV (reference sequence). CDR3 DNA: TGTGCCAGCAGCCCAGGGACTAGCGGGAGGTACTACGAGCAGTACTTC. This sequence encodes CASSPGTSGRYYEQYF.

This rearrangement joins TRBV5-1 to TRBJ1-4; D is possibly TRBD1 (6 bases). The CDR3 is made up of 16 amino acids. Trimming pared 5 bases from V and 0 bases from J, leaving 14 bases between. Germline CDR1 is SGHRS and CDR2 is YFSETQ. For the CDR3, the DNA is TGCGCCAGCAGTTCGATACAGGGCCCAACTAATGAAAAACTGTTTTTT. Its protein product is CASSSIQGPTNEKLFF.

The genes are TRBV24-1 and TRBJ2-7; 9 bases map to TRBD1. The germline CDR1 and CDR2 sequences are KGHDR and SFDVKD. The junction had 6 bases not matched to a gene; V was cut back by 4 bases and J by 3 bases. This CDR3 is built from 15 residues. CDR3 amino acids: CATSDTGTGNYEQYF. In DNA form, the CDR3 reads TGTGCCACCAGTGACACCGGGACAGGGAACTACGAGCAGTACTTC.